The 11 T cell receptor beta chains listed next were all sequenced from one sample in a study of CD8 T cells in Susac syndrome (dated by TCRdb to about 2019). The library was prepared using the immunoSEQ multiplex PCR assay. RNA was extracted using the RNeasy kit, and about 0.5 to 1 ug of the RNA was reverse transcribed with random hexamers. TCRdb cleaned the public reads at Q25 with fastp, built clones with MiXCR and kept in-frame beta chains. Identical CDR3 protein sequences are pooled into one entry, listed with their most common genes and DNA. In this sample the table shows around 71,000 distinct CDR3 sequences, 93% of which occur a single time. About 0.15% of the sample goes to the ten largest clones. The sample was CD4+ T cells from PBMCs. Source of these receptors: a human donor with Susac syndrome.

The chain uses TRBV30 and TRBJ2-7; no clear D. The germline V and J ends were trimmed by 0 bases and 6 bases, with 6 bases remaining between them. Germline CDR1 and CDR2: GTSNPN and SVGIG (reference sequence). The CDR3 length is 11 residues. The CDR3 spells CAWSVMGEQYF. CDR3 in DNA: TGTGCCTGGAGTGTAATGGGCGAGCAGTACTTC.

This clonotype was seen a single time. This chain joins TRBV20-1 and TRBJ1-5; 8 bases are a match to TRBD1. This CDR3 is built from 16 residues. V dropped 5 bases and J dropped 0; count of bases not matched to a gene: 9. Germline CDR1 DFQATT, CDR2 SNEGSKA (reference sequence). The CDR3 DNA reads as TGCAGTGCTGTGGGACAGGTTGGGATTAGCAATCAGCCCCAGCATTTT. It encodes CSAVGQVGISNQPQHF.

V and J are TRBV18 and TRBJ2-7; tentatively, D is TRBD2 (5 bases). Germline lookup yields CDR1 KGHSH and CDR2 LQKENI. Trimming shortened V by 2 bases and J by 2 bases, and 13 bases separated the two germline ends. CDR3 size: 15 residues. Written as DNA, the CDR3 is TGTGCCAGCTCACCATCCCGGGGAGATACCTACGAGCAGTACTTC. It translates to CASSPSRGDTYEQYF.

This clonotype was picked up a small number of times. The J gene is TRBJ2-5, the V gene TRBV4-1; 9 bases agree with TRBD1. The CDR3 is 15 amino acids. Germline V gives CDR1 MGHRA, CDR2 YSYEKL. Trimming at V came to 1 base and at J to 3 bases, leaving 3 bases not matched to a gene. This chain's CDR3 is CASSQGTGDEETQYF. The CDR3 coding sequence is TGCGCCAGCAGCCAAGGGACAGGGGATGAAGAGACCCAGTACTTC.

J is TRBJ1-1 and V is TRBV6-5; possibly TRBD1 for D (5 bases). This CDR3 comprises 13 residues. Between the trimmed V and J ends, which lost 2 bases and 3 bases, there was a span of 7 bases. CDR1 is MNHEY and CDR2 is SVGAGI in the germline V gene. The CDR3 DNA is TGTGCCAGCAGTTACAGGGGTCACACTGAAGCTTTCTTT. Protein: CASSYRGHTEAFF.

The gene calls are TRBV7-2 and TRBJ2-7; D is undetermined. V was pared by 5 bases and J by 1 base, with 15 bases between. The CDR3 loop spans 15 amino acids. CDR1 is SGHTA, CDR2 FQGNSA, per germline. The CDR3 is CASSDDGMGSYEQYF. In nucleotides, the CDR3 is TGTGCCAGCAGCGACGATGGTATGGGTTCCTACGAGCAGTACTTC.

V and J are TRBV6-5 and TRBJ1-1; D is ambiguous. The CDR3 covers 13 residues. Germline assignment: CDR1 MNHEY and CDR2 SVGAGI. Trimming took 0 bases from V and 3 from J, leaving 5 bases between them. The CDR3 nucleotides are TGTGCCAGCAGTTACTCGAGGGACACTGAAGCTTTCTTT. Its protein product is CASSYSRDTEAFF.

The chain employs TRBV2 and TRBJ1-6; D possibly corresponds to TRBD1 (6 bases). Trimming pared 3 bases from V and 7 bases from J, leaving 13 bases between. The CDR3 covers 15 residues. Germline CDR1 SNHLY, CDR2 FYNNEI. The DNA of the CDR3 is TGTGCCAGCAGTGACATGGCCAGGGGAAATTCACCCCTCCACTTT. Amino acid sequence: CASSDMARGNSPLHF.

V usage is TRBV3-1 and J usage is TRBJ1-2, with 8 bases identical to TRBD1. This CDR3 is 14 amino acids long. Germline V gene sequence: CDR1 LGHDT, CDR2 YNNKEL (reference sequence). V trimming: 8 bases; J trimming: 7 bases; junction bases outside the gene matches: 12. In DNA, the CDR3 is TGTGCCAGCGCTCTGAGGCAGGGGGCGGGTGGCTACACCTTC. This gives the protein CASALRQGAGGYTF.

V gene TRBV2 combines with J gene TRBJ1-6; D gene ambiguous. Germline CDR1 SNHLY, CDR2 FYNNEI. The length of the CDR3 is 13 residues. Trimming removed 0 bases from V and 12 bases from J, with 9 bases in between. The CDR3 here is CASSEARGGPLHF. The CDR3 coding sequence is TGTGCCAGCAGTGAAGCGCGGGGAGGACCCCTCCACTTT.

The chain employs TRBV28 and TRBJ1-2; a possible D gene is TRBD1 (5 bases). Deletions cut 6 bases from V and 8 bases from J, with 19 bases between. The germline CDR1 and CDR2 sequences are MDHEN and SYDVKM. The CDR3 covers 14 residues. Written as DNA, the CDR3 is TGTGCCAGCAGCTTAACAGGTGTTTTAAGGGGCTACACCTTC. Its protein product is CASSLTGVLRGYTF.